The sequence of this T cell receptor (beta chain) was determined in a study of cytomegalovirus exposure and HLA in healthy donors. This clone has just a few counts. This PCR relied on a set of 60 Vbeta primers and 13 Jbeta primers. Measured with immunoSEQ multiplex PCR; TCRdb has only the in-frame clones, and not every one. Of some 120,000 clones listed, less than 85% are singletons. V was trimmed by 1 base and J by 5 bases, leaving 7 bases between them. This CDR3 spans 13 amino acids. From germline, CDR1 is SGHAT and CDR2 FQNNGV. The rearrangement joins TRBV11-2 to TRBJ2-3; D is unresolved. Sequences were obtained from PBMCs. This TCR was recovered from a female donor in good health and CMV-seronegative. The CDR3 coding sequence is TGTGCCAGCAGCTTAGTTTTGAGAGATACGCAGTATTTT. Translation gives CASSLVLRDTQYF. The full variable domain, its missing parts supplied by reference TRBV11-2 and TRBJ2-3, is EAGVAQSPRYKIIEKRQSVAFWCNPISGHATLYWYQQILGQGPKLLIQFQNNGVVDDSQLPKDRFSAERLKGVDSTLKIQPAKLEDSAVYLCASSLVLRDTQYFGPGTRLTVL.